Listed below are T cell receptor beta chains from one sample, sequenced in a study of T cell responses to AZD1222 COVID-19 vaccine. Measured with immunoSEQ multiplex PCR; TCRdb has only the in-frame clones, and not every one. The sample comprises around 160,000 clones, roughly 94% of which are singletons, and roughly 5.6% rests with the top ten. This specimen consisted of peripheral blood, obtained 28 days after the second AZD1222 dose. The receptor set was obtained from an adult who received the AZD1222 COVID-19 vaccine. Each CDR3 is given with its conserved first and last residue. The D gene is left open where the match is weak. Rows may omit the clone size; those that give it use once, few, many or a size class.

d_call clone_size j_call cdr3_length v_call cdr3_aa cdr3_nt
TRBD1 NA TRBJ1-1 14 TRBV15 CATSRRQGDTEAFF TGTGCCACCAGCAGGCGACAGGGGGACACTGAAGCTTTCTTT
NA NA TRBJ1-3 15 TRBV6-5 CASRSPGGPGNTIYF TGTGCCAGCAGATCCCCGGGAGGTCCTGGAAACACCATATATTTT
NA NA TRBJ2-1 19 TRBV11-2 CASSSGQGPTSGIYNEQFF TGTGCCAGCAGCTCGGGACAGGGGCCGACTAGCGGGATCTACAATGAGCAGTTCTTC
NA NA TRBJ2-2 15 TRBV5-1 CASSLTSGTTGELFF TGCGCCAGCAGCCTTACAAGCGGAACAACCGGGGAGCTGTTTTTT
NA once TRBJ1-2 14 TRBV27 CASSLSPYNYGYTF TGTGCCAGCAGTTTATCGCCATATAACTATGGCTACACCTTC
NA NA TRBJ1-1 18 TRBV4-2 CASSPTGTSHRMNTEAFF TGTGCCAGCAGCCCGACAGGTACGTCCCATCGAATGAACACTGAAGCTTTCTTT
TRBD1 NA TRBJ2-7 13 TRBV6-5 CASRGQESYEQYF TGTGCCAGCAGAGGACAGGAGAGCTACGAGCAGTACTTC
NA NA TRBJ2-7 13 TRBV28 CASSTGRAYEQYF TGTGCCAGCAGTACCGGGAGAGCCTACGAGCAGTACTTC
NA NA TRBJ1-2 16 TRBV29-1 CSVEGQVDASIDGYTF TGCAGCGTTGAAGGCCAGGTGGACGCGTCGATCGACGGCTACACCTTC
NA NA TRBJ2-7 13 TRBV5-5 CASSSTYSYEQYF TGTGCCAGCAGCTCCACTTACTCCTACGAGCAGTACTTC
NA NA TRBJ2-1 13 TRBV18 CASSPGENREQFF TGTGCCAGCTCACCAGGGGAGAACAGGGAGCAGTTCTTC
NA NA TRBJ1-1 13 TRBV4-3 CASSQDSGTEAFF TGCGCCAGCAGCCAAGATTCAGGGACTGAAGCTTTCTTT
NA NA TRBJ1-1 13 TRBV11-2 CASSPDSSTEAFF TGTGCCAGCAGCCCGGACAGCTCTACTGAAGCTTTCTTT
TRBD2 NA TRBJ2-1 16 TRBV28 CASSSSGTSVYNEQFF TGTGCCAGCAGTAGCTCCGGGACTAGCGTATACAATGAGCAGTTCTTC
TRBD2 NA TRBJ2-7 19 TRBV5-1 CANPTSGTRLYLSSYEQYF TGCGCCAACCCCACGTCTGGGACTAGGCTATATCTAAGCTCCTACGAGCAGTACTTC
TRBD1 NA TRBJ2-7 14 TRBV28 CASSLAQGVTFQVF TGTGCCAGCAGTTTAGCACAGGGGGTGACTTTCCAAGTCTTC
TRBD1 once TRBJ1-2 15 TRBV4-3 CASSQDLGTGYGYTF TGCGCCAGCAGCCAAGATTTGGGGACAGGCTATGGCTACACCTTC
NA NA TRBJ1-5 13 TRBV24-1 CATSSNTGQPQHF TGTGCCACCAGTTCGAACACCGGACAGCCCCAGCATTTT
NA once TRBJ1-6 14 TRBV10-3 CAISDPGSNSPLHF TGTGCCATCAGTGACCCGGGATCGAATTCACCCCTCCACTTT
TRBD2 NA TRBJ2-2 18 TRBV27 CASSLSGTSGPNTGELFF TGTGCCAGCAGTTTAAGCGGGACTAGCGGGCCTAACACCGGGGAGCTGTTTTTT
NA NA TRBJ2-2 14 TRBV4-1 CASSQDRNTGELFF TGCGCCAGCAGCCAAGATCGAAACACCGGGGAGCTGTTTTTT
NA NA TRBJ2-3 14 TRBV19 CASTPGSNTDTQYF TGTGCCAGTACCCCGGGATCAAACACAGATACGCAGTATTTT
TRBD1 NA TRBJ1-5 15 TRBV7-2 CASSLGQGAYQPQHF TGTGCCAGCAGCTTGGGACAGGGGGCATATCAGCCCCAGCATTTT
TRBD1 NA TRBJ1-1 16 TRBV4-1 CASSRDRGTMNTEAFF TGCGCCAGCAGCCGGGACAGGGGAACTATGAACACTGAAGCTTTCTTT
TRBD1 NA TRBJ1-5 16 TRBV12-5 CASGLGQGARGQPQHF TGTGCTAGTGGTCTAGGACAGGGGGCGCGAGGGCAGCCCCAGCATTTT
NA NA TRBJ1-2 11 TRBV29-1 CSVEDGLGYTF TGCAGCGTTGAAGATGGACTCGGCTACACCTTC
NA NA TRBJ1-1 14 TRBV5-6 CASSPGRPNTEAFF TGTGCCAGCAGTCCAGGGAGACCGAACACTGAAGCTTTCTTT
NA NA TRBJ1-1 10 TRBV6-5 CASGGVEAFF TGTGCCAGCGGGGGGGTTGAAGCTTTCTTT
TRBD2 NA TRBJ2-1 13 TRBV10-3 CAITATSAGEQFF TGTGCCATCACCGCGACTAGCGCTGGTGAGCAGTTCTTC
NA NA TRBJ2-7 12 TRBV6-2/TRBV6-3 CASSDWVYEQYF TGTGCCAGCAGTGACTGGGTATACGAGCAGTACTTC
NA NA TRBJ2-7 16 TRBV10-3 CAISESSQGGTYEQYF TGTGCCATCAGTGAGTCTTCACAGGGGGGGACCTACGAGCAGTACTTC